A selection of T cell receptor beta chains follows, all from one sample in a study of blood T cell repertoires in COVID-19. Profiled with immunoSEQ multiplex PCR; TCRdb holds only in-frame clones, not every one. The data show hundreds of thousands of clones, around nine tenths seen once. Sequences were obtained from PBMCs or T cells enriched from blood (not recorded which). The receptors were sampled from a woman between 50 and 59 years old who had recovered from COVID-19. CDR3s include the opening cysteine and the closing phenylalanine or tryptophan. The D gene is left open where the match is weak. Not every row has a clone size; where given, it reads once, few, many or a size class.

NA	TRBJ1-1	NA	TRBV6-5	TGTGCCAGCGCCAGGGCCGTAGGGACTGAAGCTTTCTTT	CASARAVGTEAFF
NA	TRBJ2-7	TRBD2	TRBV2	TGTGCCAGCAGTGATGGGCTAGCGGGCCCCATACGGATTCACGAGCAGTACTTC	CASSDGLAGPIRIHEQYF
NA	TRBJ2-7	NA	TRBV7-9	TGTGCCAGCAGCTCAATCTACGAGCAGTACTTC	CASSSIYEQYF
NA	TRBJ2-5	NA	TRBV5-6	TGTGCCAGCAGCTTGGCGGGGGAGACCCAGTACTTC	CASSLAGETQYF
once	TRBJ2-1	NA	TRBV9	TGTGCCAGCAGCGTACAGGACTACCTCCACAATGAGCAGTTCTTC	CASSVQDYLHNEQFF
NA	TRBJ1-2	NA	TRBV28	TGTGCCAGCAGTCTATTGACAGAAGCTAACTATGGCTACACCTTC	CASSLLTEANYGYTF
many	TRBJ1-6	TRBD1	TRBV6-5	TGTGCCAGTTCACAGGGGACCAATTCACCCCTCCACTTT	CASSQGTNSPLHF
NA	TRBJ1-2	TRBD1	TRBV10-3	TGTGCCATCAGTGAGCTGGGACAGGCTCTTGGTGGCTACACCTTC	CAISELGQALGGYTF
NA	TRBJ1-1	NA	TRBV6-1	TGTGCCAGCAGTGAAGGGCCGGACAGCTACACTGAAGCTTTCTTT	CASSEGPDSYTEAFF
NA	TRBJ1-2	NA	TRBV19	TGTGCCAGTAGTATAGGCAGGGTCTATGGCTACACCTTC	CASSIGRVYGYTF
NA	TRBJ2-3	NA	TRBV7-2	TGTGCCAGCAGCTTATATGGCGGGTCCACAGATACGCAGTATTTT	CASSLYGGSTDTQYF
NA	TRBJ2-7	TRBD2	TRBV19	TGTGCCAGTAGTACCTCAGCGGGAGGGCCGTACGAGCAGTACTTC	CASSTSAGGPYEQYF
NA	TRBJ2-1	TRBD2	TRBV7-6	TGTGCCAGCAACTCAGGGCTAGCGGGAAATAGTGAGCAGTTCTTC	CASNSGLAGNSEQFF
NA	TRBJ2-3	NA	TRBV15	TGTGCCACCAGCAGACTAGCTAGAGATACGCAGTATTTT	CATSRLARDTQYF
NA	TRBJ2-1	TRBD1	TRBV7-9	TGTGCCAGCCAGGGGGCGAGAGAGCAGTTCTTC	CASQGAREQFF
NA	TRBJ1-6	NA	TRBV4-1	TGCGCCAGCAGCCCGGTAGTCGGGGTGAGGAATTCACCCCTCCACTTT	CASSPVVGVRNSPLHF
NA	TRBJ1-5	NA	TRBV6-2/TRBV6-3	TGTGCCAGCAGTTATCCTGAGATACTTAGCAATCAGCCCCAGCATTTT	CASSYPEILSNQPQHF
NA	TRBJ2-1	NA	TRBV20-1	TGCAGTGCTAGAGCTTCCAATGAGCAGTTCTTC	CSARASNEQFF
NA	TRBJ2-2	TRBD2	TRBV5-4	TGTGCCAGCAGCCCCGGGACTACGGACACCGGGGAGCTGTTTTTT	CASSPGTTDTGELFF
NA	TRBJ1-2	TRBD1	TRBV19	TGTGCCAGTAGTTCTCCGACAGGGAACTATGGCTACACCTTC	CASSSPTGNYGYTF
NA	TRBJ2-7	TRBD1	TRBV18	TGTGCCAGCTCACTCTCTGGGACAGACCTGTTCGAGCAGTACTTC	CASSLSGTDLFEQYF
NA	TRBJ2-3	NA	TRBV3-1/TRBV3-2	TGTGCCAGCAGCCAAGCAGTGGTGGATACGCAGTATTTT	CASSQAVVDTQYF
NA	TRBJ1-2	NA	TRBV27	TGTGCCAGCAGTTTTGAAGGGGCCAATGGCTACACCTTC	CASSFEGANGYTF
NA	TRBJ1-1	TRBD1	TRBV7-9	TGTGCCAGCAGCTTAGTTTACAGGGGGGACACTGAAGCTTTCTTT	CASSLVYRGDTEAFF
NA	TRBJ2-7	TRBD1	TRBV27	TGTGCCAGCAGTTTATGGGGACAGGGGGCCGGTGAGCAGTACTTC	CASSLWGQGAGEQYF
NA	TRBJ2-1	NA	TRBV18	TGTGCCAGCTCACCAATCAGCGGAGCCTACAATGAGCAGTTCTTC	CASSPISGAYNEQFF
NA	TRBJ2-5	NA	TRBV3-1/TRBV3-2	TGTGCCAGCAGCCAAGGAGGGCCGGAGACCCAGTACTTC	CASSQGGPETQYF
NA	TRBJ1-1	NA	TRBV28	TGTGCCAGCAGTCTACCCCAGGACACGGGCAAAGCTTTCTTT	CASSLPQDTGKAFF
NA	TRBJ2-7	TRBD2	TRBV3-1/TRBV3-2	TGTGCCAGCAGCCAGGGACTAGCGGTCCAAGGTCGCGAGCAGTACTTC	CASSQGLAVQGREQYF
NA	TRBJ2-3	NA	TRBV14	TGTGCCAGCAGGGTCGGGGGAGGCGATACGCAGTATTTT	CASRVGGGDTQYF
NA	TRBJ2-7	TRBD2	TRBV27	TGTGCCAGCACCTCCGGGACTAGGTTAAACGAGCAGTACTTC	CASTSGTRLNEQYF
NA	TRBJ1-2	NA	TRBV29-1	TGCAGCGCAAGGGACACCGGCGACTATGGCTACACCTTC	CSARDTGDYGYTF
NA	TRBJ1-2	TRBD1	TRBV4-3	TGCGCCAGCAGCCAAGGGGGACAGGGTAACTATGGCTACACCTTC	CASSQGGQGNYGYTF
NA	TRBJ1-5	NA	TRBV19	TGTGCCAGTAGTTTCACAGGGAAGCCCCAGCATTTT	CASSFTGKPQHF
NA	TRBJ1-1	NA	TRBV19	TGTGCCAGTAGTAGAGGGAAGGCCGAAGCTTTCTTT	CASSRGKAEAFF
NA	TRBJ2-2	NA	TRBV6-2/TRBV6-3	TGTGCCAGCAGTCCCCCGGGAGACGTTCCCGGGGAGCTGTTTTTT	CASSPPGDVPGELFF
NA	TRBJ1-5	NA	TRBV6-1	TGTGCCAGCAGTGAAGCCGGGGGGGGGTATCAGCCCCAGCATTTT	CASSEAGGGYQPQHF
NA	TRBJ2-1	TRBD1	TRBV28	TGTGCCAGCAGTTCCCGGGACAGGGGTTTCGATGAGCAGTTCTTC	CASSSRDRGFDEQFF
NA	TRBJ2-2	TRBD1	TRBV19	TGTGCCTGTATGGAGGAGACAGGGGTGGCCGGGGAGCTGTTTTTT	CACMEETGVAGELFF
NA	TRBJ1-1	NA	TRBV18	TGTGCCAGCTCACTCAAACAGGGTACGAACACTGAAGCTTTCTTT	CASSLKQGTNTEAFF
once	TRBJ2-2	NA	TRBV28	TGTGCCAGCAGTTTCCCAGGTAGCGGCACCGGGGAGCTGTTTTTT	CASSFPGSGTGELFF
NA	TRBJ2-5	TRBD2	TRBV7-9	TGTGCGGTTAGCGGGTACCAAGAGACCCAGTACTTC	CAVSGYQETQYF
NA	TRBJ2-1	TRBD2	TRBV7-3	TGTGCCAGCAGCTTAGGCGGGGGGTCCTACAATGAGCAGTTCTTC	CASSLGGGSYNEQFF
NA	TRBJ2-7	NA	TRBV6-5	TGTGCCAGCGGGATACAGGGGGGGAGCTACGAGCAGTACTTC	CASGIQGGSYEQYF
NA	TRBJ2-7	TRBD1	TRBV5-1	TGCGCCAGCAGCTTTGGTTACAAGGGACAGGGCACCTACGAGCAGTACTTC	CASSFGYKGQGTYEQYF
NA	TRBJ2-3	TRBD2	TRBV11-3	TGTGCCAGCAGCTTTACGGCGGGAGGGCCAGGGGATACGCAGTATTTT	CASSFTAGGPGDTQYF
NA	TRBJ2-3	TRBD2	TRBV2	TGTGCCAGCAGGCCAACTAGCGGGACCACAGATACGCAGTATTTT	CASRPTSGTTDTQYF
few	TRBJ1-2	TRBD1	TRBV4-3	TGCGCCAGCAGCCCGGACAGGGGGGATGCTGGCGGCTACACCTTC	CASSPDRGDAGGYTF
NA	TRBJ2-5	TRBD2	TRBV7-9	TGTGCCAGCAGCTCAATATTGACTAGCGGGAGACGAGAGACCCAGTACTTC	CASSSILTSGRRETQYF
NA	TRBJ2-1	TRBD2	TRBV25-1	TGTGCCAGCAGTCCTAGCGGGACTGTCTACAATGAGCAGTTCTTC	CASSPSGTVYNEQFF
NA	TRBJ1-1	NA	TRBV28	TGTGCCAGCAGCCGCGGAACTTACACTGAAGCTTTCTTT	CASSRGTYTEAFF
NA	TRBJ1-2	NA	TRBV28	TGTGCCAGCAGTTTATGGCGGGCGAAACGGGGCTATGGCTACACCTTC	CASSLWRAKRGYGYTF
NA	TRBJ2-1	TRBD2	TRBV27	TGTGCCAGCAGGGCCGGGACTAGCGACCACAATGAGCAGTTCTTC	CASRAGTSDHNEQFF